This T cell receptor beta chain was observed in a study of shared clonotypes between healthy human individuals. Study outcomes and limitations: Tissues were not sampled, only blood, and their repertoires likely differ.

Turning to this clone: Its antigen is currently unknown.

Per the original methods: ImmunoSEQ junction-only sequences lacked quality scores, so their filtering differed. TCRdb keeps only in-frame clones here, not all; method: immunoSEQ multiplex PCR. V, J and clone size derive from that table, while D and trimming were established from the DNA sequence. The profile shows roughly 530,000 clones, 90% to 96% of them singletons. Trimming stripped 7 bases from V and 1 base from J, with 14 bases between. The CDR3 has 14 amino acids. Germline V gene sequence: CDR1 MNHNS, CDR2 SASEGT. The V call is TRBV6-1, the J call TRBJ2-7, with D perhaps TRBD1 (6 bases). This TCR derives from a woman younger than 45 in good health. Material: naive CD4+ T cells sorted from blood. Subset: CD45RA+ positively selected. This chain's CDR3 is CASMTGTSSYEQYF. DNA of the CDR3: TGTGCCAGCATGACCGGGACATCTTCCTACGAGCAGTACTTC.